This T cell receptor beta chain came from a study of early T cells in non-severe SARS-CoV-2 infection. A single record per CDR3 protein comes from TCRdb applying MiXCR to the 5' RACE reads. The table includes some 91,000 distinct CDR3 sequences, more than 12% detected once. This receptor was identified in an adult who was a healthcare worker with PCR-confirmed SARS-CoV-2 infection or an uninfected control (not recorded which). Source material: whole blood.

The CDR3 region is CASSVGRVWPSQFF. CDR3 nucleotide sequence: TGCGCCAGCAGCGTCGGACGGGTCTGGCCATCGCAGTTCTTC. V and J are TRBV5-1 and TRBJ2-1, with D unclear. V was clipped by 4 bases and J by 12 bases, with 20 bases between them. The V gene's germline CDR1 is SGHRS and CDR2 YFSETQ. The CDR3 runs to 14 residues.